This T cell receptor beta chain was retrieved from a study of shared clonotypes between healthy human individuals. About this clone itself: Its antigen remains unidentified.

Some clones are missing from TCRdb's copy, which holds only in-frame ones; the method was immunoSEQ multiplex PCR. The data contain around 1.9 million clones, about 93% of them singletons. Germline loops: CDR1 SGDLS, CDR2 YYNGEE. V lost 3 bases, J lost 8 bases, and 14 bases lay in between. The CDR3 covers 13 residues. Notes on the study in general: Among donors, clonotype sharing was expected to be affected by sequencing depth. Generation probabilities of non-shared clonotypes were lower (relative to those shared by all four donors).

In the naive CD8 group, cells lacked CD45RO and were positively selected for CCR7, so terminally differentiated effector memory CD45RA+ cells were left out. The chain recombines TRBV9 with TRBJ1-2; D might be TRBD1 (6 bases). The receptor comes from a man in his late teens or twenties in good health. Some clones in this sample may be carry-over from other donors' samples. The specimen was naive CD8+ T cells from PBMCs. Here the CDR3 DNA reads TGTGCCAGCAGCGCCGACAGGATTAACGGCTACACCTTC. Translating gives CASSADRINGYTF.